The 8 T cell receptor beta chains reported below all come from one sample, sequenced in a study of identical twins. TCRdb processed the 5' RACE reads anew with MiXCR; each CDR3 protein has one entry. The sample includes approximately 530,000 distinct CDR3 sequences, more than 20% of them seen just once. These same records also appear under a second study, on yellow fever vaccine responses in identical twins.

The sample was CD4+ T cells sorted from blood. These receptors all come from a woman aged 18-29 years in good health.

The DNA of the CDR3 is TGTGCCAGCTCCCCTAGTCCCGGGCCACGCACAGATACGCAGTATTTT. It is translated as CASSPSPGPRTDTQYF. This chain connects TRBV18 to TRBJ2-3; D unclear. V was trimmed by 6 bases and J by 1 base, leaving 17 bases between them. This CDR3 is 16 amino acids long. The germline V gene encodes CDR1 KGHSH and CDR2 LQKENI.

The chain links TRBV9 to TRBJ2-1, with a tentative D call TRBD1 (5 bases). The CDR3 has 14 residues. Per the germline V gene, CDR1 is SGDLS and CDR2 is YYNGEE. Trimming took 3 bases from V and 8 from J, leaving 15 bases between them. This CDR3 is CASSGSKGRDEQFF. The CDR3 nucleotides read TGTGCCAGCAGCGGAAGTAAGGGGCGCGATGAGCAGTTCTTC.

This clonotype was recorded a few times. V gene TRBV24-1 combines with J gene TRBJ2-1, with D uncertain. This CDR3 is 12 amino acids long. Per the germline V gene, CDR1 is KGHDR and CDR2 is SFDVKD. Trimming cost V 4 bases and J 6 bases, with 6 bases left between them. CDR3 nucleotide sequence: TGTGCCACCAGTGACTTTTTCAATGAGCAGTTCTTC. Translation gives CATSDFFNEQFF.

This clonotype was observed a handful of times. This chain uses TRBV20-1 with TRBJ1-2; the match to TRBD1 covers 9 bases. Germline V gives CDR1 DFQATT, CDR2 SNEGSKA (reference sequence). CDR3 length: 15 amino acids. V trimming: 5 bases; J trimming: 3 bases; junction bases outside the gene matches: 10. CDR3 in amino acids: CSALGDRAKDYGYTF. In DNA form, the CDR3 reads TGCAGTGCTCTAGGGGACAGGGCCAAAGACTATGGCTACACCTTC.

This clonotype was seen more than once but under ten times. V gene TRBV11-3 combines with J gene TRBJ2-5, with 9 bases matching TRBD1. Germline values: CDR1 SGHNT, CDR2 YENEEA. CDR3 length: 16 amino acids. Trimming cost V 1 base and J 2 bases; bases outside gene matches: 5. This chain's CDR3 is CASSLGQGEFQETQYF. The CDR3 DNA follows: TGTGCCAGCAGCTTAGGACAGGGGGAATTTCAAGAGACCCAGTACTTC.

The V gene is TRBV6-5, the J gene TRBJ2-4; a weak D match, TRBD2 (5 bases). This CDR3 is 16 amino acids long. Per the germline V gene, CDR1 is MNHEY and CDR2 is SVGAGI. Trimming stripped 0 bases from V and 2 bases from J, with 11 bases between. CDR3 region: CASSYSPRGSKNIQYF. The CDR3 coding sequence is TGTGCCAGCAGTTACTCGCCTCGGGGTTCCAAAAACATTCAGTACTTC.

This clonotype was seen repeatedly, ten times or more. Here the CDR3 DNA reads TGCGCCAGCAGCTCGGGACTAAATGTTTTGATCGACGAGCAGTACTTC. Translation: CASSSGLNVLIDEQYF. This chain uses TRBV5-1 with TRBJ2-7, with TRBD2 matching 7 bases. With 3 bases clipped from V and 5 bases from J, the junction kept 14 bases outside the gene matches. Germline V gene sequence: CDR1 SGHRS, CDR2 YFSETQ. CDR3 size: 16 residues.

The V call is TRBV7-6, the J call TRBJ2-7, with 7 positions matching TRBD2. The length of the CDR3 is 16 residues. The germline gives CDR1 SGHVS, CDR2 FNYEAQ. J was trimmed by 3 bases and V by 2 bases; bases with no gene match: 10. CDR3 in DNA: TGTGCCAGCAGCTTACGGCGGGACTATTCGGTCTACGAGCAGTACTTC. Its translation is CASSLRRDYSVYEQYF.